Below are 23 T cell receptor beta chains sequenced from a single sample in a study of blood T cell repertoires in COVID-19. Only in-frame clones appear in the TCRdb table, and some are missing; sequencing was by immunoSEQ multiplex PCR. The sample has over 200,000 clones; about 93% are singletons. The sequencing input was peripheral blood. The receptors come from a man aged 60-69 years with COVID-19, enrolled during active disease.

This clone occurred once. This chain joins TRBV24-1 and TRBJ1-2; possible D gene TRBD1, 6 bases. Germline CDR1 KGHDR, CDR2 SFDVKD. Deletions cut 2 bases from V and 1 base from J, with 10 bases between. This CDR3 spans 15 amino acids. As DNA, the CDR3 is TGTGCCACCAGTGATTCGGCAGGGGTTAACTATGGCTACACCTTC. This codes for CATSDSAGVNYGYTF.

The chain uses TRBV7-3 and TRBJ2-3; 7 positions match TRBD2. Germline V CDR1 and CDR2: SGHTA, FQGTGA. The length of the CDR3 is 16 residues. V trimming: 5 bases; J trimming: 1 base; junction bases outside the gene matches: 9. CDR3 sequence: CASSPGLVPGTDTQYF. The CDR3 DNA follows: TGTGCCAGCAGCCCCGGACTAGTCCCGGGCACAGATACGCAGTATTTT.

The gene calls are TRBV19 and TRBJ2-3, with 7 bases fitting TRBD1. Losses at the gene ends were 7 bases for V and 2 bases for J; bases not matched to a gene: 15. Germline CDR1 is LNHDA and CDR2 is SQIVND (reference sequence). CDR3 size: 17 residues. The CDR3 region has the DNA TGTGCCAGTAAAGCTCAACTTGGGACAGTCCTCACAGATACGCAGTATTTT. This codes for CASKAQLGTVLTDTQYF. Looking up the rest from reference TRBV19 and TRBJ2-3 gives the full variable domain: DGGITQSPKYLFRKEGQNVTLSCEQNLNHDAMYWYRQDPGQGLRLIYYSQIVNDFQKGDIAEGYSVSREKKESFPLTVTSAQKNPTAFYLCASKAQLGTVLTDTQYFGPGTRLTVL.

This clone came up once. J is TRBJ2-2 and V is TRBV20-1; D may be TRBD1 (6 bases). Germline V gives CDR1 DFQATT, CDR2 SNEGSKA (reference sequence). V was cut by 3 bases and J by 2 bases, with 13 bases left in between. This CDR3 has 15 amino acids. CDR3 sequence reads: CSASRGNVNTGELFF. CDR3 bases: TGCAGTGCTAGTAGGGGGAACGTAAACACCGGGGAGCTGTTTTTT.

This sequence joins TRBV4-3 and TRBJ2-3; the match to TRBD1 covers 7 bases. Trimming cost V 0 bases and J 2 bases; bases outside gene matches: 5. CDR1 LGHNA and CDR2 YSLEER come from the germline V gene. The CDR3 runs to 16 residues. The CDR3 DNA sequence: TGCGCCAGCAGCCAAGATCCCGGGACAGACACAGATACGCAGTATTTT. It encodes CASSQDPGTDTDTQYF.

This clone was seen a single time. The chain links TRBV11-2 to TRBJ2-3; 7 bases are shared with TRBD1. Germline V gives CDR1 SGHAT, CDR2 FQNNGV. The CDR3 loop spans 13 amino acids. J was trimmed by 6 bases and V by 5 bases; bases with no gene match: 5. Here the CDR3 reads CASSNRQGDTQYF. DNA of the CDR3: TGTGCCAGCAGCAACCGACAGGGCGATACGCAGTATTTT.

The chain recombines TRBV7-8 with TRBJ1-6; D ambiguous. The CDR3 is 15 residues long. The germline V gene encodes CDR1 SGHVS and CDR2 FQNEAQ. V was clipped by 5 bases and J by 2 bases, with 10 bases between them. The CDR3: CASSPYEAYNSPLHF. CDR3 DNA sequence: TGTGCCAGCAGCCCTTACGAGGCCTATAATTCACCCCTCCACTTT.

The chain joins TRBV29-1 to TRBJ1-4; 8 nucleotides align to TRBD1. The length of the CDR3 is 13 residues. The germline CDR1 and CDR2 sequences are SQVTM and ANQGSEA. V trimming: 7 bases; J trimming: 7 bases; junction bases outside the gene matches: 8. CDR3 sequence (DNA): TGCAGCGGAACGACAGGGGTGGGTGAAAAACTGTTTTTT. Amino acid sequence: CSGTTGVGEKLFF.

As regards this clone: Within the sample, other DNA sequences also encode this same CDR3. J is TRBJ2-2 and V is TRBV5-1; TRBD2 might be the D (6 bases). The length of the CDR3 is 15 residues. Trimming took off 0 bases at V and 4 bases at J, with 10 bases between the two ends. Germline CDR1 SGHRS, CDR2 YFSETQ. CDR3 nucleotide sequence: TGCGCCAGCAGCTTGGCCGGGGGTAGCACCGGGGAGCTGTTTTTT. Translated: CASSLAGGSTGELFF.

The chain recombines TRBV10-1 with TRBJ1-1, with D perhaps matching TRBD1 (6 bases). Trimming cost V 11 bases and J 5 bases, with 21 bases left between them. The V gene's germline CDR1 is WNHNN and CDR2 SYGVQD (reference sequence). This CDR3 contains 14 residues. The CDR3 protein is CADQGPTRKTEAFF. The CDR3 bases are TGCGCCGACCAGGGGCCGACGAGGAAAACTGAAGCTTTCTTT.

This clone was recorded once. The chain combines TRBV25-1 with TRBJ2-5; D is possibly TRBD1 (5 bases). In germline, CDR1 is MGHDK, CDR2 SYGVNS. The V end was cut by 5 bases, the J end by 2 bases, with 15 bases between. This CDR3 has 15 amino acids. The CDR3 nucleotides read TGTGCCAGCAGTTCTAGGGGCTTGGGGCAAGAGACCCAGTACTTC. It specifies CASSSRGLGQETQYF.

The J gene is TRBJ2-7, the V gene TRBV5-5, with 7 bases matching TRBD2. The length of the CDR3 is 14 residues. Germline CDR1 and CDR2: SGHKS and YYEKEE (reference sequence). J gave up 2 bases and V 0 bases, and 2 bases lay outside the gene matches. This CDR3 reads CASSLASGAYEQYF. CDR3 bases: TGTGCCAGCAGCTTGGCTAGCGGAGCCTACGAGCAGTACTTC.

The chain has TRBV7-3 and TRBJ1-6; TRBD1 aligns across 7 bases. Germline V gives CDR1 SGHTA, CDR2 FQGTGA. Trimming took 4 bases from V and 10 from J; bases not matched to a gene: 10. The CDR3 sequence is 15 residues long. DNA of the CDR3: TGTGCCAGCAGCTCCGGACAGGCCTCAAGGTCACCCCTCCACTTT. Translating gives CASSSGQASRSPLHF.

The chain uses TRBV28 and TRBJ2-7; 8 bases map to TRBD1. The junction had 13 bases not matched to a gene; V was cut back by 5 bases and J by 1 base. Germline-derived CDR1 and CDR2 are MDHEN and SYDVKM. The CDR3 has 17 residues. The CDR3 sequence: CASSTNPGTGHSYEQYF. As DNA, the CDR3 is TGTGCCAGCAGTACCAATCCCGGGACAGGTCATTCCTACGAGCAGTACTTC.

Note on this clone: This sample includes further DNA sequences coding for the same CDR3. The V call is TRBV27, the J call TRBJ1-1, with D uncertain. V was trimmed by 0 bases and J by 1 base, leaving 3 bases between them. The CDR3 has 13 residues. Germline V CDR1 and CDR2: MNHEY, SMNVEV (reference sequence). This CDR3 reads CASSLSRNTEAFF. The CDR3 DNA reads TGTGCCAGCAGTTTATCCAGGAACACTGAAGCTTTCTTT.

The chain has TRBV7-9 and TRBJ1-6; 8 bases are a match to TRBD1. Germline V gives CDR1 SEHNR, CDR2 FQNEAQ (reference sequence). V trimming: 6 bases; J trimming: 6 bases; junction bases outside the gene matches: 7. The CDR3 consists of 15 residues. CDR3 DNA: TGTGCCAGCAGTAAAACAGGGGGAAGTAATTCACCCCTCCACTTT. It translates to CASSKTGGSNSPLHF.

The CDR3 sequence is CAWAPGTGNQPQHF. CDR3 DNA sequence: TGTGCCTGGGCCCCCGGGACAGGTAATCAGCCCCAGCATTTT. This sequence joins TRBV30 and TRBJ1-5, with 8 bases lining up with TRBD1. V lost 5 bases, J lost 4 bases, and 7 bases stayed unmatched. Germline V CDR1 and CDR2: GTSNPN, SVGIG (reference sequence). The CDR3 length is 14 residues.

The rearrangement joins TRBV2 to TRBJ2-6; possible D gene TRBD1, 5 bases. Germline V CDR1 and CDR2: SNHLY, FYNNEI. This CDR3 contains 16 residues. With 5 bases removed from V and 2 bases from J, the gap between germline ends came to 13 bases. CDR3 sequence reads: CASSKGASAGANVLTF. In nucleotides, the CDR3 is TGTGCCAGCAGTAAAGGGGCCTCCGCTGGGGCCAACGTCCTGACTTTC.

This clone was counted between two and nine times. The same CDR3 arises from other DNA sequences in this sample as well. This chain connects TRBV10-1 to TRBJ2-3; 7 bases align to TRBD2. V shed 2 bases and J 0 bases; nucleotides not matched to a gene: 2. The CDR3 is made up of 15 amino acids. Germline CDR1 reads WNHNN; CDR2 reads SYGVQD (reference sequence). As DNA, the CDR3 is TGCGCCAGCAGTGAGGGGCGGGGGAGCACAGATACGCAGTATTTT. The encoded protein is CASSEGRGSTDTQYF.

The J gene is TRBJ2-5, the V gene TRBV2, with no clear D. Trimming cost V 6 bases and J 4 bases, with 18 bases left between them. The germline CDR1 and CDR2 sequences are SNHLY and FYNNEI. The CDR3 has 15 amino acids. The CDR3 loop reads CASRETTSGRETQYF. CDR3 in DNA: TGTGCCAGCAGAGAAACTACTTCGGGTCGAGAGACCCAGTACTTC.

The sample holds a few counts of this clone. The chain combines TRBV15 with TRBJ1-3; TRBD1 matches at 7 bases. J gave up 0 bases and V 5 bases, and 4 bases lay outside the gene matches. Germline V gives CDR1 LNHNV, CDR2 YYDKDF (reference sequence). This CDR3 region has 15 residues. CDR3 bases: TGTGCCACCAGCCCGGACAGGCTCTCTGGAAACACCATATATTTT. This codes for CATSPDRLSGNTIYF.

V usage is TRBV5-1 and J usage is TRBJ1-3; no reliable D call. CDR1 is SGHRS, CDR2 YFSETQ, per germline. The CDR3 has 16 residues. V lost 3 bases and J lost 0, with 13 bases in between. This chain's CDR3 is CASSSRGDNSGNTIYF. CDR3 nucleotide sequence: TGCGCCAGCAGCTCGCGAGGAGATAACTCTGGAAACACCATATATTTT. The full variable domain, in which reference TRBV5-1 and TRBJ1-3 provide the parts outside the CDR3, is KAGVTQTPRYLIKTRGQQVTLSCSPISGHRSVSWYQQTPGQGLQFLFEYFSETQRNKGNFPGRFSGRQFSNSRSEMNVSTLELGDSALYLCASSSRGDNSGNTIYFGEGSWLTVV.

In its sample, this clone was seen once. CDR3 in DNA: TGTGCCAGCTCACCACCGGGACTAGCGGGAGGGGCCTACAATGAGCAGTTCTTC. Its translation: CASSPPGLAGGAYNEQFF. The rearrangement joins TRBV18 to TRBJ2-1, with 16 nucleotides matching TRBD2. V was clipped by 0 bases and J by 2 bases; unmatched bases: 1. CDR1 is KGHSH and CDR2 is LQKENI in the germline V gene. This CDR3 is 18 amino acids long.